This T cell receptor (beta chain) was identified during a study of T cell responses to AZD1222 COVID-19 vaccine. Study results and caveats: Baseline serology detected seropositivity in only six AZD1222 recipients. Increases in Spike-specific TCR breadth and depth were seen after two AZD1222 doses. Without day 14 samples, only post-peak T cell repertoires were studied. Vaccine-related CD4 TCRs covered spike, predominating at 160-218 and 743-854.

Produced via immunoSEQ multiplex PCR; TCRdb's table is partial and in-frame only. The data hold about 200,000 clones, with just over 90% observed a single time. Details on this clone: Its antigen remains unidentified.

The sequencing used peripheral blood, collected on day 0 of MenACWY control vaccination. This TCR derives from an adult in good health.

The CDR3 nucleotides are TGTGCCAGCCGCACAAACTCAGGGGGAACCTTTTGTGGCTACACCTTC. It yields the protein CASRTNSGGTFCGYTF. The chain is built from TRBV9 and TRBJ1-2, with TRBD1 matching 7 bases. The CDR3 consists of 16 residues. The J segment lost 7 bases and the V segment lost 7 bases, leaving 19 bases of the junction unmatched. Germline CDR1 is SGDLS and CDR2 is YYNGEE. Drawing the rest from reference TRBV9 and TRBJ1-2, the complete variable domain is DSGVTQTPKHLITATGQRVTLRCSPRSGDLSVYWYQQSLDQGLQFLIQYYNGEERAKGNILERFSAQQFPDLHSELNLSSLELGDSALYFCASRTNSGGTFCGYTFGSGTRLTVV.